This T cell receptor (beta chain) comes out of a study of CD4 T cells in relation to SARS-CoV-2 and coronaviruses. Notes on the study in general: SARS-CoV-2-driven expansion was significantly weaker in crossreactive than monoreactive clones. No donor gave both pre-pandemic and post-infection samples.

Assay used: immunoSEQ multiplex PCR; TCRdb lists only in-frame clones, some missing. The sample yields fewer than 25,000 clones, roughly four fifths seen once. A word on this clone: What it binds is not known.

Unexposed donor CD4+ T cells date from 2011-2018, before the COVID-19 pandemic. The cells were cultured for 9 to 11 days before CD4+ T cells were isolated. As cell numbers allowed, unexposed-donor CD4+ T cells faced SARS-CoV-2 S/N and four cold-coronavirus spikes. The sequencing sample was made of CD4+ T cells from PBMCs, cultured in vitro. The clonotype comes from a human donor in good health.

CDR3 sequence: CASSAGMGSLYNEQFF. CDR3 sequence (DNA): TGCGCCAGCAGCGCGGGGATGGGCTCTCTCTACAATGAGCAGTTCTTC. V gene TRBV5-1 combines with J gene TRBJ2-1, with D perhaps TRBD2 (6 bases). V lost 4 bases and J 3 bases, leaving 17 bases between the germline ends. The germline gives CDR1 SGHRS, CDR2 YFSETQ. The length of the CDR3 is 16 residues. The full variable domain, in which reference TRBV5-1 and TRBJ2-1 provide the parts outside the CDR3, is KAGVTQTPRYLIKTRGQQVTLSCSPISGHRSVSWYQQTPGQGLQFLFEYFSETQRNKGNFPGRFSGRQFSNSRSEMNVSTLELGDSALYLCASSAGMGSLYNEQFFGPGTRLTVL.